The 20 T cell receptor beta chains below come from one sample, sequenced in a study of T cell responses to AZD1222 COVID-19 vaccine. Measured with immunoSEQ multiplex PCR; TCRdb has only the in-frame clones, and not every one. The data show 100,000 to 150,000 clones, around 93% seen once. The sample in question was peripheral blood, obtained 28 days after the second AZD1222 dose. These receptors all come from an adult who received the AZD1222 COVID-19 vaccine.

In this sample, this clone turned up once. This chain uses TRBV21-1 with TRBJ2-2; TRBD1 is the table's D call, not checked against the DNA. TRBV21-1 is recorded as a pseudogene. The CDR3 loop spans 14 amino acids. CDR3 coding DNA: TGTGCCAGTACCGGGACAGGGTCACCCGGGGAGCTGTTTTTT. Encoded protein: CASTGTGSPGELFF.

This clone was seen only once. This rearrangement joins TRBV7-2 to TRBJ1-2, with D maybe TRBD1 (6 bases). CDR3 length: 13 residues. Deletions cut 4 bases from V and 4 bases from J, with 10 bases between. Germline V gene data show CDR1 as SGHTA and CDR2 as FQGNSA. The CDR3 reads CASSSTGSYGYTF. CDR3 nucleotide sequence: TGTGCCAGCAGCTCCACAGGGAGCTATGGCTACACCTTC.

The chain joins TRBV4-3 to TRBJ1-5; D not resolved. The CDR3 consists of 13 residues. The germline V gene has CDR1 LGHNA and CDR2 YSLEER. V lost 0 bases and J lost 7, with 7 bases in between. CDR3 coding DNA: TGCGCCAGCAGCCAAGATCGTCTCCAGCCCCAGCATTTT. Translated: CASSQDRLQPQHF.

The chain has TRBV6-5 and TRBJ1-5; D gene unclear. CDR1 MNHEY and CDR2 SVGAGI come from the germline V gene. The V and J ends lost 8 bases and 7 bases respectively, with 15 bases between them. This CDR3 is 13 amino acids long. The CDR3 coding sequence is TGTGCCAGCTCCTTAGAGTTAAGCCAGCCCCAGCATTTT. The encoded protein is CASSLELSQPQHF.

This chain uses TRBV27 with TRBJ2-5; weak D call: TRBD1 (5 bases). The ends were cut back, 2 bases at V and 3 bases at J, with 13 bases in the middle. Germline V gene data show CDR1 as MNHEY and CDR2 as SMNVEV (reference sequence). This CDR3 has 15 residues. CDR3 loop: CASSLRGRIKETQYF. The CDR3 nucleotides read TGTGCCAGCAGTTTAAGGGGTAGAATAAAAGAGACCCAGTACTTC.

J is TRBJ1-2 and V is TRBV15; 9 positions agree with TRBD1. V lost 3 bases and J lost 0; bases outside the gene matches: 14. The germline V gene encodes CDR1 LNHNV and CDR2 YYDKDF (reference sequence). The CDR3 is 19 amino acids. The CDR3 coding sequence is TGTGCCACCAGCAGGATGACGGGGACAGGGATTGGGGCTAACTATGGCTACACCTTC. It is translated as CATSRMTGTGIGANYGYTF.

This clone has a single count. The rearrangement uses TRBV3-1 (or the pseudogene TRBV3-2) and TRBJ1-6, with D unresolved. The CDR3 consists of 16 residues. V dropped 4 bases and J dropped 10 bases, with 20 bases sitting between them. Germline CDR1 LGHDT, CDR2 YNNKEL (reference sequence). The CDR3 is CASSPSERIAMSPLHF. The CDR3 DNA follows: TGTGCCAGCAGCCCGTCAGAGCGCATTGCGATGTCACCCCTCCACTTT.

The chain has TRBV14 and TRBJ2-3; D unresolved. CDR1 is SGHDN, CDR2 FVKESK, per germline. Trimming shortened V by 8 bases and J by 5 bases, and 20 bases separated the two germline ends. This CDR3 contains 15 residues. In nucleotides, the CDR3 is TGTGCCAGCGGAACGAGAGAACAGATCGGAGATACGCAGTATTTT. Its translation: CASGTREQIGDTQYF.

CDR3 sequence reads: CASSQDTREYQSYEQYF. The CDR3 DNA reads TGCGCCAGCAGCCAAGATACGAGGGAGTACCAGTCCTACGAGCAGTACTTC. This chain joins TRBV4-1 and TRBJ2-7; the D gene is possibly TRBD2 (5 bases). Per germline, CDR1 MGHRA and CDR2 YSYEKL. Trimming removed 0 bases at V and 1 base at J, with 16 bases between. CDR3 length equals 17 residues.

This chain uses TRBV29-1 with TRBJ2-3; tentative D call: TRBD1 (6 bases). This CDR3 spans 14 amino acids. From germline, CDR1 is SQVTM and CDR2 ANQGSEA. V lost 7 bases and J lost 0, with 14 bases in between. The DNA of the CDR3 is TGCAGCGCCCCGGACAGCGGTAGCACAGATACGCAGTATTTT. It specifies CSAPDSGSTDTQYF.

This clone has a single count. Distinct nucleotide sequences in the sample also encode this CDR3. As DNA, the CDR3 is TGCGCCAGCAGCTTGGCCTCGTTGAACACTGAAGCTTTCTTT. Its translation: CASSLASLNTEAFF. The rearrangement links TRBV5-1 to TRBJ1-1; D gene ambiguous. This CDR3 region has 14 residues. Deletions cut 0 bases from V and 0 bases from J, with 6 bases between. Germline V gives CDR1 SGHRS, CDR2 YFSETQ. Complete variable domain (other parts from reference TRBV5-1 and TRBJ1-1): KAGVTQTPRYLIKTRGQQVTLSCSPISGHRSVSWYQQTPGQGLQFLFEYFSETQRNKGNFPGRFSGRQFSNSRSEMNVSTLELGDSALYLCASSLASLNTEAFFGQGTRLTVV.

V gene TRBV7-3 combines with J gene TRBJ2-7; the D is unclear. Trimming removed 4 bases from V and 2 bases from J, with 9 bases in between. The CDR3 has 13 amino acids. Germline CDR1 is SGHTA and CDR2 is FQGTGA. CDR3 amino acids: CASSSITAYEQYF. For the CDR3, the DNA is TGTGCCAGCAGCTCAATCACAGCCTACGAGCAGTACTTC.

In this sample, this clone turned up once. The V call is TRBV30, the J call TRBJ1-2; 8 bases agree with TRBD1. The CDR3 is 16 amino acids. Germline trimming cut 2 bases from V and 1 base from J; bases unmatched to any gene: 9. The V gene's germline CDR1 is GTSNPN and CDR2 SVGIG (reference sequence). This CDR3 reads CAWSSITGGINYGYTF. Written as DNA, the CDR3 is TGTGCCTGGAGTTCCATAACAGGGGGGATTAACTATGGCTACACCTTC.

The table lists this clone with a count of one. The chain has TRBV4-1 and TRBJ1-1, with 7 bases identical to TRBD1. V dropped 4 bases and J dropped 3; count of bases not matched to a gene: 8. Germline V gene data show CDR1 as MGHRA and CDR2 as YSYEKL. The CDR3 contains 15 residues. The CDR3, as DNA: TGCGCCAGCAGCCGCTTACGCAGGGGGGACACTGAAGCTTTCTTT. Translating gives CASSRLRRGDTEAFF.

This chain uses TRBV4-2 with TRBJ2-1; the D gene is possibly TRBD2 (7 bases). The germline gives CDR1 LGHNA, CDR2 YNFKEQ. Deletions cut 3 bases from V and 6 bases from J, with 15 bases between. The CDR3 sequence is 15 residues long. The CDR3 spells CASSHDLAGANEQFF. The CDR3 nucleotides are TGTGCCAGCAGCCACGACCTGGCGGGGGCCAATGAGCAGTTCTTC.

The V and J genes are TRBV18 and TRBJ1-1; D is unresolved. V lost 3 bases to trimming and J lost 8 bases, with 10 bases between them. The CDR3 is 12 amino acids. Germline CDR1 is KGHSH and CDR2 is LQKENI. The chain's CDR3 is CASSPAGFEAFF. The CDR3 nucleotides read TGTGCCAGCTCACCTGCGGGCTTCGAAGCTTTCTTT.

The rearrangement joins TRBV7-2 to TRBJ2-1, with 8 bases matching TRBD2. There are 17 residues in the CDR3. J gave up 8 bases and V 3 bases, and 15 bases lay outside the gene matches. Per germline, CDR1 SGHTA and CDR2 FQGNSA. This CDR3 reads CASSFGGGRGGQHEQFF. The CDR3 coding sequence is TGTGCCAGCAGCTTCGGCGGGGGCCGGGGGGGCCAACATGAGCAGTTCTTC.

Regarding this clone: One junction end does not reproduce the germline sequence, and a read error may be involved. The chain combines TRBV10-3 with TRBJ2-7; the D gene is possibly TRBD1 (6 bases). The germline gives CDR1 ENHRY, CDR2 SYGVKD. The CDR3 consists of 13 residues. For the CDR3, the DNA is TGTGCGATCACCCCAGGGGCGGACTACGAGCAGTACTTC. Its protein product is CAITPGADYEQYF.

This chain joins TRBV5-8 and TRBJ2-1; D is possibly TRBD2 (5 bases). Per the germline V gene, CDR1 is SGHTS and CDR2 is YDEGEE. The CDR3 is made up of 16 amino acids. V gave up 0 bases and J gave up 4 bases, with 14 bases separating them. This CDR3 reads CASSLGQLAGYNEQFF. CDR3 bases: TGTGCCAGCAGCTTGGGTCAGCTAGCCGGGTACAATGAGCAGTTCTTC.

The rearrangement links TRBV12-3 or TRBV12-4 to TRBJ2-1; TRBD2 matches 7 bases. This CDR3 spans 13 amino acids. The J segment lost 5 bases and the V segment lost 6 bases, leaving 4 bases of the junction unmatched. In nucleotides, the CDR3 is TGTGCCAGCAGACGCGGACTAGACAATGAGCAGTTCTTC. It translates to CASRRGLDNEQFF.